This T cell receptor beta chain appears in the sequencing data of a study of T-cell reconstitution after alpha-beta-depleted transplantation in children. This clonotype was detected a few times. After removal of 3 bases from V and 7 bases from J, the junction contained 4 bases not matched to a gene. This CDR3 is built from 15 residues. A library of TCRbeta sequences, prepared with unique molecular identifiers, was generated. TCRdb ran MiXCR on the PCR reads and lists one entry per CDR3 protein. The sample has 500,000 to 600,000 distinct CDR3 sequences; approximately 32% are singletons. V and J are TRBV12-3 or TRBV12-4 and TRBJ2-1; TRBD2 agrees at 12 bases. The sample was PBMCs from the stem cell graft donor, taken from the stem cell graft. The TCR sequence derives from a human donor who donated a stem cell graft to a child with aplastic anemia. The CDR3 is CASSFWTSGINEQFF. CDR3 DNA sequence: TGTGCCAGCAGTTTTTGGACTAGCGGGATAAATGAGCAGTTCTTC.